Following are 31 T cell receptor beta chains from one sample sequenced in a study of blood T cells in healthy people across ages. The second PCR ran roughly 6 to 11 cycles with a sample-barcoded 5' primer and J-beta primers. A single record per CDR3 protein comes from TCRdb applying MiXCR to the 5' RACE reads. This repertoire shows roughly 800,000 distinct CDR3 sequences, roughly 24% found once; its top ten account for about 3%. The sample was also reused in another study, on T cells of mothers and their children.

Sequenced sample: blood. The receptors here all came from a boy aged 5-17 years in good health.

This sequence joins TRBV7-9 and TRBJ2-5; TRBD1 or TRBD2 may be the D gene (6 bases each). This CDR3 spans 14 amino acids. Germline V lookup: CDR1 SEHNR, CDR2 FQNEAQ (reference sequence). V was cut by 9 bases and J by 5 bases, with 19 bases left in between. The CDR3 nucleotides are TGTGCCAGTGGGGGCGGGGTCAGACAGGAGACCCAGTACTTC. Encoded protein: CASGGGVRQETQYF.

This chain uses TRBV5-1 with TRBJ1-5; 8 bases are shared with TRBD1. Germline assignment: CDR1 SGHRS and CDR2 YFSETQ. The CDR3 has 14 residues. J gave up 6 bases and V 4 bases, and 6 bases lay outside the gene matches. The DNA of the CDR3 is TGCGCCAGCAGCACGGGACAGGAGGGTCAGCCCCAGCATTTT. This translates into CASSTGQEGQPQHF.

This clonotype has only a few counts. V and J are TRBV10-3 and TRBJ2-7; 8 nucleotides agree with TRBD1. CDR3 length: 14 residues. The J segment lost 5 bases and the V segment lost 6 bases, leaving 9 bases of the junction unmatched. Germline lookup yields CDR1 ENHRY and CDR2 SYGVKD. The CDR3 is CAIRGVRGRNEQYF. The CDR3 nucleotides read TGTGCCATCAGGGGGGTCAGGGGGCGAAACGAGCAGTACTTC.

V usage is TRBV28 and J usage is TRBJ2-3; perhaps TRBD2 as D (7 bases). Germline CDR1 MDHEN, CDR2 SYDVKM. The CDR3 has 14 amino acids. Trimming left V 7 bases short and J 5 bases short, with 16 bases between. The CDR3, as DNA: TGTGCCAGCACTACCGGGGGGCCAGGAGATACGCAGTATTTT. Amino acid sequence: CASTTGGPGDTQYF.

V and J are TRBV11-2 and TRBJ2-2; D gene unclear. This CDR3 region has 15 residues. The germline V gene has CDR1 SGHAT and CDR2 FQNNGV. The V end lost 1 base, the J end lost 1 base, and 7 bases lay between the germline ends. For the CDR3, the DNA is TGTGCCAGCAGCTTAGTGTCCCGGAACACCGGGGAGCTGTTTTTT. Protein sequence: CASSLVSRNTGELFF.

The chain carries TRBV29-1 and TRBJ2-5; 8 nucleotides match TRBD2. The germline V gene encodes CDR1 SQVTM and CDR2 ANQGSEA. The CDR3 contains 13 residues. Trimming at V came to 5 bases and at J to 0 bases, leaving 2 bases not matched to a gene. The CDR3 region has the DNA TGCAGCGTTACCGGGGGGGACCAAGAGACCCAGTACTTC. It codes for CSVTGGDQETQYF.

The chain combines TRBV28 with TRBJ2-5, with 9 bases lining up with TRBD2. The last part of the DNA fits TRBJ2-1 better; the J call may be wrong. Germline V gene sequence: CDR1 MDHEN, CDR2 SYDVKM. This CDR3 contains 17 residues. In nucleotides, the CDR3 is TGTGCCAGCAGTTTACTCTCGGTAGCGGGGGAGAGGGGTAAGCAGTTCTTC. Its protein product is CASSLLSVAGERGKQFF.

The chain has TRBV29-1 and TRBJ1-4; perhaps TRBD1 as D (6 bases). CDR3 length equals 14 residues. With 6 bases removed from V and 3 bases from J, the gap between germline ends came to 14 bases. The germline gives CDR1 SQVTM, CDR2 ANQGSEA. This CDR3 is CSVAGDTANEKLFF. Here the CDR3 DNA reads TGCAGCGTGGCAGGGGATACAGCTAATGAAAAACTGTTTTTT. The variable domain in full, completed from reference TRBV29-1 and TRBJ1-4, reads SAVISQKPSRDICQRGTSLTIQCQVDSQVTMMFWYRQQPGQSLTLIATANQGSEATYESGFVIDKFPISRPNLTFSTLTVSNMSPEDSSIYLCSVAGDTANEKLFFGSGTQLSVL.

This chain joins TRBV10-2 and TRBJ1-5; D remains ambiguous. The germline gives CDR1 WSHSY, CDR2 SAAADI. This CDR3 contains 13 residues. V was trimmed by 2 bases and J by 4 bases, leaving 6 bases between them. The CDR3 nucleotides are TGCGCCAGCAGTGAGGGAGGAAATCAGCCCCAGCATTTT. It specifies CASSEGGNQPQHF.

The gene calls are TRBV7-9 and TRBJ2-1; weak D call: TRBD1 (6 bases). CDR3 size: 13 residues. Per the germline V gene, CDR1 is SEHNR and CDR2 is FQNEAQ (reference sequence). Trimming pared 8 bases from V and 8 bases from J, leaving 16 bases between. The CDR3 reads CASGKLGADEQFF. The CDR3 nucleotides read TGTGCCAGCGGCAAGCTGGGGGCAGATGAGCAGTTCTTC.

This clonotype was observed many times. V usage is TRBV28 and J usage is TRBJ1-1; D gene unclear. The CDR3 runs 13 residues. Deletions cut 1 base from V and 2 bases from J, with 5 bases between. In germline, CDR1 is MDHEN, CDR2 SYDVKM. CDR3 amino acids: CASSLFPNTEAFF. In DNA, the CDR3 is TGTGCCAGCAGTTTATTCCCCAACACTGAAGCTTTCTTT.

V and J are TRBV4-1 and TRBJ2-7; D perhaps matches TRBD1 (5 bases). Looked up from germline, CDR1 is MGHRA and CDR2 is YSYEKL. Trimming took off 4 bases at V and 3 bases at J, with 13 bases between the two ends. The CDR3 extends over 14 amino acids. The CDR3: CASSLGKGNYEQYF. CDR3 DNA sequence: TGCGCCAGCAGCCTGGGCAAGGGGAACTACGAGCAGTACTTC.

The gene calls are TRBV20-1 and TRBJ2-3, with D hard to call. Germline CDR1 reads DFQATT; CDR2 reads SNEGSKA (reference sequence). V lost 2 bases and J lost 4, with 13 bases in between. The CDR3 contains 14 residues. The CDR3 sequence is CSARPGSEADTQYF. In DNA form, the CDR3 reads TGCAGTGCTAGACCAGGATCTGAGGCAGATACGCAGTATTTT.

The V call is TRBV10-3, the J call TRBJ2-4; the D gene is possibly TRBD1 (5 bases). The CDR3 has 13 residues. The germline gives CDR1 ENHRY, CDR2 SYGVKD. Trimming left V 6 bases short and J 5 bases short, with 11 bases between. The CDR3 nucleotides are TGTGCCATCAGGACGGACACGGAAAACATTCAGTACTTC. Residues: CAIRTDTENIQYF.

The V and J genes are TRBV7-9 and TRBJ1-4; 7 positions match TRBD1. The germline V gene has CDR1 SEHNR and CDR2 FQNEAQ (reference sequence). V lost 4 bases to trimming and J lost 7 bases; unmatched junction nucleotides: 9. CDR3 length equals 15 residues. CDR3 coding DNA: TGTGCCAGCAGCTCTAGCCGAGGGGGCGGTGAAAAACTGTTTTTT. Its protein product is CASSSSRGGGEKLFF.

In nucleotides, the CDR3 is TGTGCCAGCAGTTCTACTCCCACGGTAAACTATGGCTACACCTTC. Its translation is CASSSTPTVNYGYTF. The chain links TRBV6-9 to TRBJ1-2; D gene uncertain. CDR1 MNHGY and CDR2 SVAAGI come from the germline V gene. V lost 4 bases, J lost 2 bases, and 14 bases lay in between. This CDR3 contains 15 residues.

This clonotype appeared a few times. The rearrangement joins TRBV9 to TRBJ2-1; perhaps TRBD2 as D (7 bases). This CDR3 is built from 15 residues. With 3 bases removed from V and 1 base from J, the gap between germline ends came to 11 bases. Per germline, CDR1 SGDLS and CDR2 YYNGEE. CDR3 residues: CASSEQGGSYNEQFF. Here the CDR3 DNA reads TGTGCCAGCAGCGAACAGGGAGGGTCCTACAATGAGCAGTTCTTC.

The chain has TRBV6-6 and TRBJ2-1, with 11 bases matching TRBD1. The germline V gene encodes CDR1 MNHNY and CDR2 SVGAGI (reference sequence). There are 15 residues in the CDR3. After removal of 5 bases from V and 5 bases from J, the junction contained 5 bases not matched to a gene. CDR3 loop: CASSHGQGADNEQFF. CDR3 DNA sequence: TGTGCCAGCAGTCACGGACAGGGGGCAGACAATGAGCAGTTCTTC.

This clonotype was picked up a small number of times. The J gene is TRBJ2-5, the V gene TRBV12-3 or TRBV12-4, with D unresolved. The CDR3 loop spans 13 amino acids. Trimming stripped 5 bases from V and 6 bases from J, with 13 bases between. The CDR3 DNA reads TGTGCCAGCAGTCCCCCATGGAAGAAGACCCAGTACTTC. This gives the protein CASSPPWKKTQYF.

The rearrangement uses TRBV12-3 or TRBV12-4 and TRBJ1-2, with D uncertain. The CDR3 length is 13 residues. V lost 5 bases to trimming and J lost 2 bases, with 9 bases between them. This CDR3 is CASSPQRNYGYTF. The CDR3 DNA sequence: TGTGCCAGCAGTCCCCAGCGAAACTATGGCTACACCTTC.

This clonotype was seen a few times. The chain employs TRBV29-1 and TRBJ2-3; D may match TRBD1 or TRBD2 (6 bases each). Germline V lookup: CDR1 SQVTM, CDR2 ANQGSEA. The CDR3 spans 12 residues. The V end lost 3 bases, the J end lost 4 bases, and 8 bases lay between the germline ends. This CDR3 reads CSVDGGSDTQYF. For the CDR3, the DNA is TGCAGCGTTGACGGGGGCTCAGATACGCAGTATTTT.

The rearrangement joins TRBV2 to TRBJ1-1; 9 bases map to TRBD1. Trimming at V came to 3 bases and at J to 2 bases, leaving 10 bases not matched to a gene. This CDR3 region has 17 residues. Per germline, CDR1 SNHLY and CDR2 FYNNEI. The DNA for the CDR3 is TGTGCCAGCAGTGATTTTTCGACAGGGGGTGTAAACACTGAAGCTTTCTTT. Protein sequence: CASSDFSTGGVNTEAFF.

Comment on this clonotype: Germline and junction disagree at one end, which may indicate a read error. This chain joins TRBV15 and TRBJ2-6; D not certain. Germline CDR1 LNHNV, CDR2 YYDKDF (reference sequence). CDR3 length equals 15 residues. CDR3 DNA sequence: TGCGCCACCAGCCCCGTATCTGCAGGGGCCAACGTCCTGACTTTC. This sequence encodes CATSPVSAGANVLTF.

This chain uses TRBV7-9 with TRBJ1-1; D ambiguous. CDR1 SEHNR and CDR2 FQNEAQ come from the germline V gene (reference sequence). Trimming removed 0 bases at V and 1 base at J, with 6 bases between. The CDR3 has 14 amino acids. The CDR3 DNA is TGTGCCAGCAGCTTAGCGGTCTCGAACACTGAAGCTTTCTTT. This sequence encodes CASSLAVSNTEAFF.

The V gene is TRBV7-2, the J gene TRBJ2-1; TRBD2 aligns across 8 bases. V trimming: 3 bases; J trimming: 4 bases; junction bases outside the gene matches: 8. The CDR3 has 16 residues. Germline CDR1 and CDR2: SGHTA and FQGNSA. CDR3 region: CASSFLGGGQYNEQFF. The CDR3, as DNA: TGTGCCAGCAGCTTCCTCGGGGGGGGCCAGTACAATGAGCAGTTCTTC.

The rearrangement uses TRBV20-1 and TRBJ2-1; D is undetermined. Matching the DNA end better, TRBJ2-5 makes the J call doubtful. CDR3 length equals 12 residues. Per germline, CDR1 DFQATT and CDR2 SNEGSKA (reference sequence). The CDR3 bases are TGCAGTGCTACCGGTTGGGGAGAGACCCAGTACTTC. Translating it yields CSATGWGETQYF.

The rearrangement links TRBV29-1 to TRBJ1-2, with 10 nucleotides matching TRBD1. This CDR3 region has 15 residues. With V trimmed by 2 bases and J by 6 bases, 9 bases remained unmatched. The germline gives CDR1 SQVTM, CDR2 ANQGSEA. The CDR3 region is CSVEPGQGREDGYTF. CDR3 sequence (DNA): TGCAGCGTTGAACCGGGACAGGGGCGGGAGGATGGCTACACCTTC.

CDR3 sequence reads: CASSPPGLAANNEQFF. In DNA, the CDR3 is TGTGCCAGCAGTCCTCCGGGACTAGCCGCGAACAATGAGCAGTTCTTC. The V and J genes are TRBV12-3 or TRBV12-4 and TRBJ2-1; 9 bases are a match to TRBD2. V was pared by 5 bases and J by 5 bases, with 10 bases of the junction left unmatched. The CDR3 consists of 16 residues.

The rearrangement links TRBV5-5 to TRBJ2-5; perhaps TRBD2 as D (6 bases). The last part of the DNA fits TRBJ2-7 better; the J call may be wrong. The CDR3 loop spans 15 amino acids. The V gene's germline CDR1 is SGHKS and CDR2 YYEKEE (reference sequence). The chain's CDR3 is CASSLGVSGGYEQYF. In DNA, the CDR3 is TGTGCCAGCAGCTTGGGTGTTAGCGGAGGATACGAGCAGTACTTC.

This chain joins TRBV12-3 or TRBV12-4 and TRBJ1-6; 7 bases fit TRBD1. The CDR3 has 14 amino acids. Trimming took 4 bases from V and 6 from J; bases not matched to a gene: 3. Written as DNA, the CDR3 is TGTGCCAGCAGTTGGGGGACAGCTAATTCACCCCTCCACTTT. It codes for CASSWGTANSPLHF.

V is TRBV5-1 and J is TRBJ2-1; D is unresolved. This CDR3 contains 13 residues. V lost 0 bases to trimming and J lost 9 bases, with 10 bases between them. CDR1 is SGHRS and CDR2 is YFSETQ in the germline V gene. DNA of the CDR3: TGCGCCAGCAGCTTGGGAGCCTCAACTGAGCAGTTCTTC. It yields the protein CASSLGASTEQFF.